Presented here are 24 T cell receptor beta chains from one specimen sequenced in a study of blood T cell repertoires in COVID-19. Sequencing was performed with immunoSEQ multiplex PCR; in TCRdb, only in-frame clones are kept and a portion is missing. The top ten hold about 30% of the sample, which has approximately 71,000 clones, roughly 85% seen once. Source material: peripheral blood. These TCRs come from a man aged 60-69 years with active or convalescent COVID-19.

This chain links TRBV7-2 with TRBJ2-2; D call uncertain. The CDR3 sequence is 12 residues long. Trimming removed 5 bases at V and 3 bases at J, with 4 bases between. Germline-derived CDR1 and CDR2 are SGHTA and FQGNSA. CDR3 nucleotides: TGTGCCAGCAGCACGGACACCGGGGAGCTGTTTTTT. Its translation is CASSTDTGELFF.

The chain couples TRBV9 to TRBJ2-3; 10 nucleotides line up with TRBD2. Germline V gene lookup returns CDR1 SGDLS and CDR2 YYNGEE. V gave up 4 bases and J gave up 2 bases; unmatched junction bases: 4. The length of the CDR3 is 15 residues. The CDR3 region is CASSLAGEITDTQYF. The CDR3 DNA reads TGTGCCAGCAGCCTAGCGGGGGAGATCACAGATACGCAGTATTTT.

CDR3 region: CATSDRLVGGGLKDTQYF. CDR3 DNA sequence: TGTGCCACCAGTGACCGATTGGTGGGGGGGGGTTTGAAAGATACGCAGTATTTT. The chain employs TRBV24-1 and TRBJ2-3; 7 positions match TRBD2. Germline assignment: CDR1 KGHDR and CDR2 SFDVKD. With 4 bases clipped from V and 5 bases from J, the junction kept 17 bases outside the gene matches. This CDR3 contains 18 residues.

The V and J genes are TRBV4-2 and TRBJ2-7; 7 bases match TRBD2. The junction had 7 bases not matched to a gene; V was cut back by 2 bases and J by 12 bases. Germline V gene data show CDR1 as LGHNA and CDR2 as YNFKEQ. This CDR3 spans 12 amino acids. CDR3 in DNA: TGTGCCAGCAGCCAACTCGGGGGGTCCCCGTACTTC. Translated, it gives CASSQLGGSPYF.

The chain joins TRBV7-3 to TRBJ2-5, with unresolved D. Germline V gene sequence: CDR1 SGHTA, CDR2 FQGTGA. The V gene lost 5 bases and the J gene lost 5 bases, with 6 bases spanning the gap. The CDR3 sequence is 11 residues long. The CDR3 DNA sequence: TGTGCCAGCAGCGCCGGTGAGACCCAGTACTTC. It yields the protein CASSAGETQYF.

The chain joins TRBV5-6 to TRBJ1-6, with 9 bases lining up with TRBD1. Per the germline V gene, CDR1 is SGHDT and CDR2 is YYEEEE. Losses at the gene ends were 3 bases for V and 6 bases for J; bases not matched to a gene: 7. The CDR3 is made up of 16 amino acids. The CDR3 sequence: CASSSGQGFLNSPLHF. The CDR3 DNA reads TGTGCCAGCAGCTCGGGACAGGGTTTTCTTAATTCACCCCTCCACTTT.

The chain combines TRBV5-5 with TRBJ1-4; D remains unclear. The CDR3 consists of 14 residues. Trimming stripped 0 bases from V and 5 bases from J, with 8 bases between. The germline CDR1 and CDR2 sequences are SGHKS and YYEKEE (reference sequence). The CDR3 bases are TGTGCCAGCAGCTTGGGACACGGAAATGAAAAACTGTTTTTT. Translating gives CASSLGHGNEKLFF.

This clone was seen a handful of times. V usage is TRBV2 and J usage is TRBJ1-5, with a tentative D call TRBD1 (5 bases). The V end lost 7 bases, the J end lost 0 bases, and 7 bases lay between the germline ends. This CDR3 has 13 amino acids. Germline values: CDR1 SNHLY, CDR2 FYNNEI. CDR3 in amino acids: CASKGDSNQPQHF. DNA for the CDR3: TGTGCCAGCAAAGGGGATAGCAATCAGCCCCAGCATTTT.

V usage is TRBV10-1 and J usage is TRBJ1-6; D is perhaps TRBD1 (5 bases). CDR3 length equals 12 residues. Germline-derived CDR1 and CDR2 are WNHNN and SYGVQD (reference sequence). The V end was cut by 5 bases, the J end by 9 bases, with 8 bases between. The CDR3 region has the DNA TGCGCCAGCAGTCGGGGGGGTTCACCCCTCCACTTT. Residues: CASSRGGSPLHF.

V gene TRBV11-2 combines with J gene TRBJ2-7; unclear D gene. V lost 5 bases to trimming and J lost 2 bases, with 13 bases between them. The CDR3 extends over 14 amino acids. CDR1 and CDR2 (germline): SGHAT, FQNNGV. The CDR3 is CASSLTTSTYEQYF. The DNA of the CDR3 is TGTGCCAGCAGCCTAACCACGAGTACCTACGAGCAGTACTTC.

CDR3 nucleotides: TGTGCCAGCAGCCTCACCTCCGGGACAGGGAATCCGGATGAGCAGTTCTTC. It is translated as CASSLTSGTGNPDEQFF. This chain connects TRBV11-3 to TRBJ2-1; TRBD1 aligns across 9 bases. The junction had 16 bases not matched to a gene; V was cut back by 5 bases and J by 8 bases. The CDR3 loop spans 17 amino acids. Per the germline V gene, CDR1 is SGHNT and CDR2 is YENEEA.

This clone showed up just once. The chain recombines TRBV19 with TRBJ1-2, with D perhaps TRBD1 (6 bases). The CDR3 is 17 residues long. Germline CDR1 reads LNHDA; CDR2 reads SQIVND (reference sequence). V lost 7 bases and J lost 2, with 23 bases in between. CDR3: CASNPLGQGRKNYGYTF. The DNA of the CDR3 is TGTGCCAGTAACCCTCTGGGGCAGGGGAGAAAAAACTATGGCTACACCTTC.

Written as DNA, the CDR3 is TGTGCCAGCTCACCAAAGAGTGAGCAGTTCTTC. It specifies CASSPKSEQFF. The chain joins TRBV18 to TRBJ2-1, with D unresolved. The CDR3 runs to 11 residues. Germline CDR1 is KGHSH and CDR2 is LQKENI. V lost 2 bases and J lost 9, with 5 bases in between.

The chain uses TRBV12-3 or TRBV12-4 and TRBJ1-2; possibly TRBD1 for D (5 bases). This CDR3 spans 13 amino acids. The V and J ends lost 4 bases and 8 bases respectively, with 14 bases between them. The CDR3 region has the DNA TGTGCCAGCAGTTCTCAGGGTGGCCAGGGCTACACCTTC. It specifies CASSSQGGQGYTF.

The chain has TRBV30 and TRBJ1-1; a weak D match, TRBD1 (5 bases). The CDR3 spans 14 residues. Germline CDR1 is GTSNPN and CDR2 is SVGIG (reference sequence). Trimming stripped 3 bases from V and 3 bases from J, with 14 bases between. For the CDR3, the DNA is TGTGCCTGGAGCGAAAGCAGCAGGGACACTGAAGCTTTCTTT. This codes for CAWSESSRDTEAFF.

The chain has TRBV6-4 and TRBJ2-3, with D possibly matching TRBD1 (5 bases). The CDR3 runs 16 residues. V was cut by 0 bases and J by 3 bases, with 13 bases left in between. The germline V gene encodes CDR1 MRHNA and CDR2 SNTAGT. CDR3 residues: CASSDSAGSRTDTQYF. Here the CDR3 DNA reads TGTGCCAGCAGTGACTCTGCAGGGTCCCGGACAGATACGCAGTATTTT.

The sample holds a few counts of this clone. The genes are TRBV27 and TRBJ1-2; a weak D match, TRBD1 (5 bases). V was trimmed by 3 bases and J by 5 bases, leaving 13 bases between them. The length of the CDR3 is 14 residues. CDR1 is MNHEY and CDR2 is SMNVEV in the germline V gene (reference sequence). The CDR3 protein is CASSLGGDRYGYTF. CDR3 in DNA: TGTGCCAGCAGTTTGGGAGGGGATCGGTATGGCTACACCTTC.

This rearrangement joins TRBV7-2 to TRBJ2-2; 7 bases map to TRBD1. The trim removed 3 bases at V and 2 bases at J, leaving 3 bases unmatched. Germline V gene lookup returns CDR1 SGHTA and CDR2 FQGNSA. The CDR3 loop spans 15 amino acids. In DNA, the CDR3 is TGTGCCAGCAGCTTCGGGACAGTTAACACCGGGGAGCTGTTTTTT. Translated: CASSFGTVNTGELFF.

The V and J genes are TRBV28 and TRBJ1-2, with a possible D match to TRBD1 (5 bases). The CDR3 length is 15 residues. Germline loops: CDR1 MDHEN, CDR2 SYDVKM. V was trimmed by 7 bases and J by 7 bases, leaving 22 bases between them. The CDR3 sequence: CASTALDETEPGYTF. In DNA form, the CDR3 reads TGTGCCAGCACTGCATTAGATGAGACAGAACCTGGCTACACCTTC.

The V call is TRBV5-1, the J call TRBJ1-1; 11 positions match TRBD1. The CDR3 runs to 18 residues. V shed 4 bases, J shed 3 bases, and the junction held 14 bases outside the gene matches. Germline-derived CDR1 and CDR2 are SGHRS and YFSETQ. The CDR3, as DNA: TGCGCCAGCAGCCCTCGGACAGGGGGCGCGTTGCTTGACACTGAAGCTTTCTTT. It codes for CASSPRTGGALLDTEAFF.

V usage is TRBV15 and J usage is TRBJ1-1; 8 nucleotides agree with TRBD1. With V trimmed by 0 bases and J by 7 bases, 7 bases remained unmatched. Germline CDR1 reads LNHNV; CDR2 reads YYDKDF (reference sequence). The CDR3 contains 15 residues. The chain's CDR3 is CATSRDQGAWIEAFF. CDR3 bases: TGTGCCACCAGCAGAGATCAGGGGGCTTGGATTGAAGCTTTCTTT.

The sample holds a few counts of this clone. Here the CDR3 reads CASSYWLAGDGETQYF. CDR3 coding DNA: TGTGCCAGCAGTTACTGGCTAGCGGGGGACGGAGAGACCCAGTACTTC. The chain joins TRBV6-5 to TRBJ2-5; 10 nucleotides line up with TRBD2. Germline V gene data show CDR1 as MNHEY and CDR2 as SVGAGI. The CDR3 has 16 amino acids. With 1 base clipped from V and 4 bases from J, the junction kept 6 bases outside the gene matches.

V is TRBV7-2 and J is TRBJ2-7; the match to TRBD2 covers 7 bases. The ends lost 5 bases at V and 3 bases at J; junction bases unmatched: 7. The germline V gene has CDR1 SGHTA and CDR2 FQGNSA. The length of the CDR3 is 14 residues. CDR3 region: CASSIRAGVYEQYF. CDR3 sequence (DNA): TGTGCCAGCAGCATCCGGGCGGGGGTCTACGAGCAGTACTTC.

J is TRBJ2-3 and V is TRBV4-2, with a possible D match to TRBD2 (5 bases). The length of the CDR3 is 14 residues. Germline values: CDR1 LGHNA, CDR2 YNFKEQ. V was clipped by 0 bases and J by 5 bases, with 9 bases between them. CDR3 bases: TGTGCCAGCAGCCAAGATACAGCGGTAGATACGCAGTATTTT. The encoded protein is CASSQDTAVDTQYF.